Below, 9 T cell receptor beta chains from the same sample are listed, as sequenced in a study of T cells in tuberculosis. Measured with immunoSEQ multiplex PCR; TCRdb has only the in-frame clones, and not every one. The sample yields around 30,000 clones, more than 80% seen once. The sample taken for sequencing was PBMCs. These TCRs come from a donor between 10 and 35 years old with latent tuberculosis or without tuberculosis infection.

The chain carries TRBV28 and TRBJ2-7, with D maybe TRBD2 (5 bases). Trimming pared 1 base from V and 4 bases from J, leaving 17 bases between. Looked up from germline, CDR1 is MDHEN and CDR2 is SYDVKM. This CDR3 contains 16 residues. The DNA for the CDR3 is TGTGCCAGCAGTTTATCGGGGAGCGGTCCCATATACGAGCAGTACTTC. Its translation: CASSLSGSGPIYEQYF.

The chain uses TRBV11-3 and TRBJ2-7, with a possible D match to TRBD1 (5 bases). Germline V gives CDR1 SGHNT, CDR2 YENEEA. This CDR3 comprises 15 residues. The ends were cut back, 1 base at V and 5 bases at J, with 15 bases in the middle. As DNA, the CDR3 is TGTGCCAGCAGCTTAGGTCTGGGGCCGGAAAACGAGCAGTACTTC. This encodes CASSLGLGPENEQYF.

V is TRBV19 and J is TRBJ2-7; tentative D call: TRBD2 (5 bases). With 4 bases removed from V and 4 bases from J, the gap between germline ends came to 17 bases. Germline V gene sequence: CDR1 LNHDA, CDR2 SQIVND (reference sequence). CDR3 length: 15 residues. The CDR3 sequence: CASSTREALPYEQYF. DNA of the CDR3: TGTGCCAGTAGTACTCGGGAAGCCCTACCATACGAGCAGTACTTC.

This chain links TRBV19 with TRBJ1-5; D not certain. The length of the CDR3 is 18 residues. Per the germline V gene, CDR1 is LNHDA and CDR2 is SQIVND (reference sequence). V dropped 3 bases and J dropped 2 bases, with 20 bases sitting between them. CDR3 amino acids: CASSMIPKTTHGNQPQHF. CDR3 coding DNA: TGTGCCAGTAGTATGATTCCCAAGACAACCCATGGCAATCAGCCCCAGCATTTT. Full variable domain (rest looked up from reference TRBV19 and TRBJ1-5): DGGITQSPKYLFRKEGQNVTLSCEQNLNHDAMYWYRQDPGQGLRLIYYSQIVNDFQKGDIAEGYSVSREKKESFPLTVTSAQKNPTAFYLCASSMIPKTTHGNQPQHFGDGTRLSIL.

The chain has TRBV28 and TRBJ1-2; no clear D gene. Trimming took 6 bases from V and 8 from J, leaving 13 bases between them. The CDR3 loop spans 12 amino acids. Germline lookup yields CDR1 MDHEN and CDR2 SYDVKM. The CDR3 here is CASSPRREGYTF. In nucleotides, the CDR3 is TGTGCCAGCAGCCCGAGGAGGGAAGGCTACACCTTC.

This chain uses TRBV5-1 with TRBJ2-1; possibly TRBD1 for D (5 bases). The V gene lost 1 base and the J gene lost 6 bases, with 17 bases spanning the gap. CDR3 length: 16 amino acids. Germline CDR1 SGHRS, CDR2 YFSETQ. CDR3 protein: CASSLNPRDGGNEQFF. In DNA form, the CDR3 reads TGCGCCAGCAGCTTGAACCCCAGGGATGGTGGCAATGAGCAGTTCTTC.

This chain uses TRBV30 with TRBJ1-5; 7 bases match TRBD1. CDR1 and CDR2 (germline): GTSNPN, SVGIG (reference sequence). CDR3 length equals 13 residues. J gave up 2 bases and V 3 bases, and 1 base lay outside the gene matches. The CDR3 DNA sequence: TGTGCCTGGAGCGACAGGGGCAATCAGCCCCAGCATTTT. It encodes CAWSDRGNQPQHF.

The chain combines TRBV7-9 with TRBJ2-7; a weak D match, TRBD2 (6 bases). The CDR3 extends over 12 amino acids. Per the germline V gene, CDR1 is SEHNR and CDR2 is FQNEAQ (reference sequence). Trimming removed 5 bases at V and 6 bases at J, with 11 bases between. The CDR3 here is CASSRERGEQYF. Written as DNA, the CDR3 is TGTGCCAGCAGCCGGGAGAGGGGCGAGCAGTACTTC.

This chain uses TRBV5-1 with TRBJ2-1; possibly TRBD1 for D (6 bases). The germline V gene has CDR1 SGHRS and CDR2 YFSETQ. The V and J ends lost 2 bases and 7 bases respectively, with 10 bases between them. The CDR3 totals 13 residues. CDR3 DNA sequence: TGCGCCAGCAGCTTACAGGGTTGGAATGAGCAGTTCTTC. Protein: CASSLQGWNEQFF.